This T cell receptor (beta chain) emerged from a study of T cell changes during pregnancy in multiple sclerosis (dated by TCRdb to between 2018 and 2021). For context, the study as a whole: The study looked at changes in the T cell repertoire across pregnancy in women with multiple sclerosis.

V was cut back by 7 bases and J by 7 bases, leaving a gap of 17 bases between them. As encoded in the germline V gene (reference sequence), CDR1 is LNHDA while CDR2 is SQIVND. Including cysteine and phenylalanine, the CDR3 has 14 amino acids. Only the CDR3 DNA is retained, 42 bases long and in frame from the first base. The library was generated by the immunoSEQ multiplex PCR assay. Imported from immuneACCESS, the table was reduced by TCRdb to in-frame sequences with V and J called. These copies leave out some clones; in studies compared against another copy, an unresolved V gene accounts for under half, and the cause of the remainder is not known. Here the sample has roughly 70,000 clones; 75% to 95% occur a single time. Of the sample, approximately 1.5% is held by the ten largest clones. With regard to this clone: The antigen this receptor binds is unknown. Within one base of it there is no much larger clone, and no base qualities were kept.

The chain uses TRBV19 and TRBJ1-3, with the D gene uncertain. Specimen: peripheral blood, collected in the third trimester of pregnancy. The receptor comes from a female donor with multiple sclerosis, enrolled in a pregnancy study. The CDR3 sequence is CASNVLSAGNTIYF. The base sequence is TGTGCCAGTAACGTCCTCTCGGCCGGGAACACCATATATTTT.